This TCR beta chain is from a study of immunodeficiency (dated 2019 in TCRdb). Concerning the study at large: Repertoire analysis was performed to search for VDJ recombination defects and oligoclonality. The paper as a whole reports these results and caveats: In the entropy comparisons of patients against healthy controls, patients were shown as n=3 (open circles), and an effect of thymic development was suggested only as a possibility. V-J pairing and productive entropy of CD4+ T cells appeared to be similar between patients and controls. Based on top-100 and total clonotype frequencies, severe oligoclonality showed up in patient CD8+ T cells, whereas patient CD4+ T cells did not show severe oligoclonality.

CDR3 length: 14 amino acids, cysteine to phenylalanine. The kept DNA is CDR3 alone, 42 bases in frame from the first base. Taken from the germline V gene, the CDR1 and CDR2 loops are SGHRS and YFSETQ. The germline V and J ends show losses of 4 bases and 5 bases respectively, and no gene match explains 3 bases of the junction. Fewer naive CD4 and especially CD8 T cells, with expanded effector memory subpopulations, were found in the patients. Before TCR sequencing, CD3+CD4+ T cells were sorted out of fresh PBMCs. After extraction using the QIAamp DNA Blood Mini Kit, genomic DNA was sent off for immunoSEQ repertoire analysis. Multiplex PCR was used to amplify CDR3 regions from a standard amount of genomic DNA template. PCR products were sequenced on an Illumina platform. In the original analysis: Sequences were mapped to a reference, using V, D and J gene definitions from IMGT. Closely related sequences were merged by a nearest-neighbor clustering algorithm so that PCR and sequencing errors were removed. V, D and J usage in productive unique and total sequences was analyzed using ImmunoSEQ Analyzer tools and R version 3.6.1. TCRdb stores this immuneACCESS table with in-frame sequences only. Part of the clones is absent; in the studies checked, under half of the shortfall reflects unresolved V genes, and no reason is known for the rest. The V and J calls and the clone size are those of that table, but D and trimming were determined from the DNA. The sample table records 2,000 to 3,000 clones; over 75% of these occur just once. The ten largest clones take up 6.5% to 9.5% of the sample.

Regarding this clone: It lacks a known antigen. No per-base quality is available; no much larger clone lies one base away.

Sequences were obtained from CD4+ T cells from blood. The source of this sequence is a girl aged 10 to 17 with POLD1 deficiency. The sequence is built from TRBV5-1 and TRBJ2-5, with 12 bases matching TRBD2. The nucleotide sequence is TGCGCCAGCAGCCCTAGCGGGAGGGGGGAGACCCAGTACTTC. Its translation reads: CASSPSGRGETQYF.